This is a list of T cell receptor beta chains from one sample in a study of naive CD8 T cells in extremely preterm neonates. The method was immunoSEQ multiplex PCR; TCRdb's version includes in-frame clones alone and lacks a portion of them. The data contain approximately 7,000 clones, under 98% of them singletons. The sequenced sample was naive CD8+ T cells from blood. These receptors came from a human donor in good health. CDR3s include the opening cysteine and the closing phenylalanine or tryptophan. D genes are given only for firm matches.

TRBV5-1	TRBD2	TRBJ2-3	TGCGCCAGCAGCTTGGTACTAGCGGGGTGGGAAGATACGCAGTATTTT	CASSLVLAGWEDTQYF
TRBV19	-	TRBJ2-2	TGTGCCAGTAGTCTTACTTCACAGGGAACCGGGGAGCTGTTTTTT	CASSLTSQGTGELFF
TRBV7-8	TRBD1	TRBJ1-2	TGTGCCAGCAGCCTCTCCGGGACAGGGTATTCGTCTGGCTACACCTTC	CASSLSGTGYSSGYTF
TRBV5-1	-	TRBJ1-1	TGCGCCAGCAGCTTGGAGGGAGGCACTGAAGCTTTCTTT	CASSLEGGTEAFF
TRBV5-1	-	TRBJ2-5	TGCGCCAGCAGCTTGGTGCCGGGGGACCAAGAGACCCAGTACTTC	CASSLVPGDQETQYF
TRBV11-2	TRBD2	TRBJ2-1	TGTGCCAGCAGCCCACGGGACTACAACAATGAGCAGTTCTTC	CASSPRDYNNEQFF
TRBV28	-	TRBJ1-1	TGTGCCAGCAGCGTCAGACAATCGGCTTTCTTT	CASSVRQSAFF
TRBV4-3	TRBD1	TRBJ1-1	TGCGCCAGCAGCCCCGGTATGGACAGGGCGAATTCTTTCTTT	CASSPGMDRANSFF
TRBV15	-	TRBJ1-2	TGTGCCACCAGCAGAGAAGGCAGAGGCTATGGCTACACCTTC	CATSREGRGYGYTF
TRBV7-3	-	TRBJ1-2	TGTGCCAGCAGTCTCGATGGTGGCGGAGGCTATGGCTACACCTTC	CASSLDGGGGYGYTF
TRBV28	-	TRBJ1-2	TGTGCCAGCAGTCACCGGCGGACAGCCAGCTCCGATGGCTACACCTTC	CASSHRRTASSDGYTF
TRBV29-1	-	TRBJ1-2	TGCAGCGTTGATTTCCCAATCGCGAACTATGGCTACACCTTC	CSVDFPIANYGYTF
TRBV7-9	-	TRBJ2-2	TGTGCCAGCAGCAACGGGGGCACCGGGGAGCTGTTTTTT	CASSNGGTGELFF
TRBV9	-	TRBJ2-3	TGTGCCAGCAGCGTAGTTTGGAGTTCAGGCACAGATACGCAGTATTTT	CASSVVWSSGTDTQYF
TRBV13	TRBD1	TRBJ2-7	TGTGCCAGCAGCCCCGGACAGGGGCGCTACGAGCAGTACTTC	CASSPGQGRYEQYF
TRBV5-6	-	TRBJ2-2	TGTGCCAGCAGCTTTAATGGGCCCGGGGAGCTGTTTTTT	CASSFNGPGELFF
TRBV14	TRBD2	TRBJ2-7	TGTGCCAGCAGCCAAGCTCTAGCGGTGTCCTACGAGCAGTACTTC	CASSQALAVSYEQYF
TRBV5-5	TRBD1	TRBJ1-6	TGTGCCAGCAGCACGGGACAGGATGGGTCACCCCTCCACTTT	CASSTGQDGSPLHF
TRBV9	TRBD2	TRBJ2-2	TGTGCCAGCAGCGCTATCCAGGGAGGGGCCGGGGAGCTGTTTTTT	CASSAIQGGAGELFF
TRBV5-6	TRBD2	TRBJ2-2	TGTGCCAGCACTATAGCGGGGGGGCCTGGCGCGGAGCTGTTTTTT	CASTIAGGPGAELFF
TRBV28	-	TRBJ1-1	TGTGCCAGCAGTTCGGGGGAAGCTTTCTTT	CASSSGEAFF
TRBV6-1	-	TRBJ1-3	TGTGCCAGCAGAGTACAGGGTCCTGGAAACACCATATATTTT	CASRVQGPGNTIYF
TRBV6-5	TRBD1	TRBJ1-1	TGTGCCAGCAGTCTTAGACAGGGGGCTATGACTTTCTTT	CASSLRQGAMTFF
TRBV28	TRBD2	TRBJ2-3	TGTGCCAGCAGCCTGGCTAGCGGGGCGGAAGTCGCGACTAGCACAGATACGCAGTATTTT	CASSLASGAEVATSTDTQYF
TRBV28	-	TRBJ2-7	TGTGCCAGCACCTACTGGGGGGGGCTTTCCTACGAGCAGTACTTC	CASTYWGGLSYEQYF
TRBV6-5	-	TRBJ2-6	TGTGCCAGCAGTTACGGGGCCTCTGGGGCCAACGTCCTGACTTTC	CASSYGASGANVLTF
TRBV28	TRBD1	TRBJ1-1	TGTGCCAGCAAGTTACAGGGGGGTAGGACTGAAGCTTTCTTT	CASKLQGGRTEAFF
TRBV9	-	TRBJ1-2	TGTGCCAGCAGCGTAGGTCGGGAGGGCTCTAACTATGGCTACACCTTC	CASSVGREGSNYGYTF
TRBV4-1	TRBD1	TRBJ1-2	TGCGCCAGCAGCAACCGGGACAGGAACTATGGCTACACCTTC	CASSNRDRNYGYTF
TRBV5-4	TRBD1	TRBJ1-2	TGTGCCAGCAGCTGGAAACAGGGGTGGGATGGCTACACCTTC	CASSWKQGWDGYTF
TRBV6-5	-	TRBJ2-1	TGTGCCAGCAGGACCGGGTCCCCCTACAATGAGCAGTTCTTC	CASRTGSPYNEQFF
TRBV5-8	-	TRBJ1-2	TGTGCCAGCAGCCCCGGGGAAAACTATGGCTACACCTTC	CASSPGENYGYTF
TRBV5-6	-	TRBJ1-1	TGTGCCAGCAGCCAGGACACTGAAGCTTTCTTT	CASSQDTEAFF
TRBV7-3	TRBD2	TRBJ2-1	TGTGCCAGCAGCACACACACTAGCGGGGGCGTCAGTGAGCAGTTCTTC	CASSTHTSGGVSEQFF
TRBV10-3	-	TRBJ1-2	TGTGCCATCAGTGAGTCCCCCAGTAACTATGGCTACACCTTC	CAISESPSNYGYTF
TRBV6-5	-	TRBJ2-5	TGTGCCAGCAGTCTCGGCGGGGGCCTCCAAGAGACCCAGTACTTC	CASSLGGGLQETQYF
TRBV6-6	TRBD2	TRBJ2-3	TGTGCCAGCAGCCCTATTAGCGGGGGGGCCCAAGATACGCAGTATTTT	CASSPISGGAQDTQYF
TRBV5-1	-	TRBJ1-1	TGCGCCAGCAGTTTGGGGTTGACAGGGAACACTGAAGCTTTCTTT	CASSLGLTGNTEAFF
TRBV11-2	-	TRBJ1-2	TGTGCCAGCAGCCATGGGGCAGGGAAAGGCTACACCTTC	CASSHGAGKGYTF
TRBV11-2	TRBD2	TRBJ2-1	TGTGCCAGCAGCTTAGGTCCGGGGCGGGGGGGCCGGAATGAGCAGTTCTTC	CASSLGPGRGGRNEQFF
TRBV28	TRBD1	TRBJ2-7	TGTGCCAGCACCGTAAAGCTGCGCAGGGGGCGCGAGCAGTACTTC	CASTVKLRRGREQYF
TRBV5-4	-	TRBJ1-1	TGTGCCAGCAGCTTGGGGGCAGGTACCCGTGAAGCTTTCTTT	CASSLGAGTREAFF
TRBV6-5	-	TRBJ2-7	TGTGCCAGCACCCCAACCGGGACACTCTCCTACGAGCAGTACTTC	CASTPTGTLSYEQYF
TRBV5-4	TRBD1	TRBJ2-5	TGTGCCAGCAGGGGGACAGTCCAAGAGACCCAGTACTTC	CASRGTVQETQYF
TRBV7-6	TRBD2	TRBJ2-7	TGTGCCAGCAGCCCCCCGGGAGGGGGGGCCCCCGAGCAGTACTTC	CASSPPGGGAPEQYF
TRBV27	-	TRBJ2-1	TGTGCCAGCAGCTTAGCGGAGCCTTGGAATGAGCAGTTCTTC	CASSLAEPWNEQFF
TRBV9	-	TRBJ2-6	TGTGCCAGCAGCATAAGAGGAGGGTCCGGGGCCAACGTCCTGACTTTC	CASSIRGGSGANVLTF
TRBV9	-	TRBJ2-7	TGTGCCAGCAGCCCATCCTCGGAGGAGGGCTACGAGCAGTACTTC	CASSPSSEEGYEQYF
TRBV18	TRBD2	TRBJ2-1	TGTGCCAGCTCACCACCGAGTCTAGCGGGGGGGCCGCGGAATGAGCAGTTCTTC	CASSPPSLAGGPRNEQFF
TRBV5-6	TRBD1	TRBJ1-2	TGTGCCAGCAGTAGGACAGGCAATGGCTACACCTTC	CASSRTGNGYTF